This TCR beta chain is drawn from a study of T cell repertoires in cytomegalovirus infection. The overall study: Researchers turned to recently identified HLA-C-restricted CMV epitopes as well as well-studied HLA-B-restricted ones. Both CMV infection and a matching HLA type were indicated by public TCR beta signatures.

MiXCR, applied by TCRdb to the reads, yields one record per CDR3 protein. This repertoire shows 800,000 to 950,000 distinct CDR3 sequences, 30% to 35% found once; its top ten account for roughly an eighth. Comments on this clonotype: Its antigen remains unknown.

Whole-study results and caveats: HLA-C-restricted CMV clonotypes gave the most frequent clonotype in two of eight donors. Accumulated public TCR beta family frequency recognized individuals carrying CMV together with the relevant HLA.

The material was cultured CD8+ T cells from PBMCs, obtained from culture after CMV antigen stimulation. The sequence came from a human donor in good health (CMV status not recorded). Some clones in this sample may be carry-over from other donors' samples.

The CDR3 protein is CASAGTGEVYEQYF. The CDR3 coding sequence is TGTGCCAGCGCCGGGACAGGGGAGGTCTACGAGCAGTACTTC. The chain joins TRBV2 to TRBJ2-7, with TRBD1 matching over 10 bases. Germline V gene sequence: CDR1 SNHLY, CDR2 FYNNEI. This CDR3 is built from 14 residues. Germline trimming cut 8 bases from V and 3 bases from J; bases unmatched to any gene: 7.